One and the same sample provided the 15 T cell receptor beta chains below, sequenced in a study of T-cell reconstitution after alpha-beta-depleted transplantation in children. Unique molecular identifiers were used to barcode this TCRbeta library. Each CDR3 protein is one row after TCRdb ran MiXCR on the PCR reads. The repertoire includes fewer than 700,000 distinct CDR3 sequences, 10% to 15% of them detected once, and about 2.2% sits in the top ten. The sample in question was PBMCs, mostly from graft donor cells, obtained 360 days after TCRalphabeta/CD19-depleted stem cell transplant. The receptors were gathered from a male patient aged 10 to 17 who had a stem cell transplant for acute myeloid leukemia, so the T cells may come from the graft donor.

This clonotype has only a few counts. The J gene is TRBJ2-7, the V gene TRBV6-2 or TRBV6-3; the D gene is possibly TRBD2 (7 bases). The CDR3 loop spans 15 amino acids. Germline-derived CDR1 and CDR2 are MNHEY and SVGEGT. V lost 5 bases and J lost 2, with 16 bases in between. This chain's CDR3 is CASSETSGGPYEQYF. The CDR3 region has the DNA TGTGCCAGCAGTGAGACTTCCGGGGGGCCCTACGAGCAGTACTTC.

V is TRBV27 and J is TRBJ2-1; a weak D match, TRBD1 (6 bases). There are 15 residues in the CDR3. Germline values: CDR1 MNHEY, CDR2 SMNVEV (reference sequence). Trimming pared 1 base from V and 7 bases from J, leaving 14 bases between. The CDR3 reads CASSLWDNRRNEQFF. CDR3 nucleotide sequence: TGTGCCAGCAGTTTATGGGACAACAGGCGAAATGAGCAGTTCTTC.

The table lists this clonotype with a few counts. The V gene is TRBV7-8, the J gene TRBJ1-4; TRBD1 agrees at 8 bases. Germline V gene sequence: CDR1 SGHVS, CDR2 FQNEAQ. V dropped 5 bases and J dropped 2; count of bases not matched to a gene: 13. The CDR3 spans 18 residues. The CDR3 reads CASSTYRDRRSTNEKLFF. The CDR3 DNA is TGTGCCAGCAGCACATACCGGGACAGGAGGTCTACTAATGAAAAACTGTTTTTT.

V gene TRBV27 combines with J gene TRBJ2-1, with TRBD1 matching over 12 bases. V was clipped by 3 bases and J by 7 bases; unmatched bases: 7. Germline V CDR1 and CDR2: MNHEY, SMNVEV (reference sequence). The CDR3 is 16 amino acids. The CDR3 nucleotides read TGTGCCAGCAGTTTCTTAGGGGACAGGGGGCAAAATGAGCAGTTCTTC. It encodes CASSFLGDRGQNEQFF.

This clonotype was seen a handful of times. The chain couples TRBV5-1 to TRBJ2-1; 7 bases fit TRBD2. This CDR3 is built from 14 residues. The germline gives CDR1 SGHRS, CDR2 YFSETQ. The V gene end was trimmed by 4 bases and the J gene end by 7 bases; junction bases not matched to a gene: 8. The CDR3 DNA reads TGCGCCAGCAGCGAGACCGGGACTACTAATGAGCAGTTCTTC. Protein sequence: CASSETGTTNEQFF.

This clonotype was counted many times. The chain couples TRBV5-1 to TRBJ1-4; D gene unclear. From germline, CDR1 is SGHRS and CDR2 YFSETQ. The germline V and J ends were trimmed by 0 bases and 4 bases, with 7 bases remaining between them. CDR3 length equals 14 residues. The DNA of the CDR3 is TGCGCCAGCAGCTTGGATCAGCTTAATGAAAAACTGTTTTTT. Amino acid sequence: CASSLDQLNEKLFF.

V and J are TRBV7-9 and TRBJ1-2; 8 bases agree with TRBD1. The germline V gene has CDR1 SEHNR and CDR2 FQNEAQ (reference sequence). This CDR3 contains 14 residues. The trim removed 5 bases at V and 6 bases at J, leaving 8 bases unmatched. The CDR3 loop is CASSPGGRQDGYTF. The CDR3 DNA sequence: TGTGCCAGCAGCCCAGGGGGCCGGCAGGATGGCTACACCTTC.

The V gene is TRBV20-1, the J gene TRBJ1-5, with D unclear. The germline CDR1 and CDR2 sequences are DFQATT and SNEGSKA (reference sequence). V was shortened by 4 bases and J by 0 bases, with 19 bases between the two germline ends. The CDR3 has 17 residues. The DNA of the CDR3 is TGCAGTGCTACTATGCGGGTGGCAGTGATTAGCAATCAGCCCCAGCATTTT. The encoded protein is CSATMRVAVISNQPQHF.

This CDR3 is CASSSIWDTDTQYF. DNA for the CDR3: TGTGCCAGCAGTTCCATCTGGGACACAGATACGCAGTATTTT. The gene calls are TRBV27 and TRBJ2-3; D is undetermined. This CDR3 has 14 amino acids. V lost 4 bases and J 2 bases, leaving 10 bases between the germline ends. Germline V gives CDR1 MNHEY, CDR2 SMNVEV (reference sequence).

Points on this clonotype: This could be a read error, since a much larger clone is one nucleotide away. This chain links TRBV3-1 with TRBJ1-2; possibly TRBD1 for D (6 bases). Germline lookup yields CDR1 LGHDT and CDR2 YNNKEL (reference sequence). The CDR3 has 15 amino acids. The CDR3 is CAGSQVGTPNYGYTF. Written as DNA, the CDR3 is TGTGCCGGCAGCCAAGTCGGGACACCTAACTATGGCTACACCTTC.

The V call is TRBV7-6, the J call TRBJ2-5; D not certain. V lost 8 bases, J lost 5 bases, and 12 bases lay in between. This CDR3 is 12 amino acids long. Germline loops: CDR1 SGHVS, CDR2 FNYEAQ. CDR3 loop: CASGPLSETQYF. The CDR3 DNA reads as TGTGCCAGCGGACCACTCTCGGAGACCCAGTACTTC.

In its sample, this clonotype was seen a few times. CDR3 coding DNA: TGTGCCACCAGCAAAGGACAGGGCTCGTACAATGAGCAGTTCTTC. Protein sequence: CATSKGQGSYNEQFF. The chain employs TRBV15 and TRBJ2-1; 8 positions match TRBD1. J lost 4 bases, V lost 4 bases, and 6 bases had no gene match. CDR3 length equals 15 residues. The germline gives CDR1 LNHNV, CDR2 YYDKDF (reference sequence).

The chain combines TRBV20-1 with TRBJ2-7; D gene uncertain. The CDR3 runs 11 residues. V gave up 8 bases and J gave up 7 bases, with 15 bases separating them. Germline CDR1 reads DFQATT; CDR2 reads SNEGSKA (reference sequence). The CDR3 protein is CSPSGPKEQYF. The CDR3 bases are TGCAGTCCCTCGGGCCCCAAGGAGCAGTACTTC.

The V gene is TRBV12-3 or TRBV12-4, the J gene TRBJ2-5, with 15 bases identical to TRBD2. The CDR3 sequence is 16 residues long. Trimming at V came to 5 bases and at J to 5 bases, leaving 6 bases not matched to a gene. The CDR3 DNA is TGTGCCAGCAGTCCGCCGGGACTAGCGGGAGGTGAGACCCAGTACTTC. This gives the protein CASSPPGLAGGETQYF.

This clonotype was picked up a small number of times. The chain employs TRBV5-6 and TRBJ2-1, with TRBD2 matching over 14 bases. Germline CDR1 reads SGHDT; CDR2 reads YYEEEE. CDR3 length equals 17 residues. V shed 4 bases and J 7 bases; nucleotides not matched to a gene: 10. The CDR3 DNA reads TGTGCCAGCAGCCAGAGGGGGACTAGCGGGAGCCTTAATGAGCAGTTCTTC. Its translation is CASSQRGTSGSLNEQFF.